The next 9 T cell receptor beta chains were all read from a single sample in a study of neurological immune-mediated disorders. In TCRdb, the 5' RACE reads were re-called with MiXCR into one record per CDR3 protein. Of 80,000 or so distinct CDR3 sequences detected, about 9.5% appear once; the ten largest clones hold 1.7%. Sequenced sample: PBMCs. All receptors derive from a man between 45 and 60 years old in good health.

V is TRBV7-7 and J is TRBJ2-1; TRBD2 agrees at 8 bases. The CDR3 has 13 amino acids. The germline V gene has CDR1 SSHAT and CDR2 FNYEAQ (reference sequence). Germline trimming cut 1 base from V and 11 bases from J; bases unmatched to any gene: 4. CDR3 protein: CASSLVSGDQQFF. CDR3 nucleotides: TGTGCCAGCAGCTTAGTTAGCGGGGACCAGCAGTTCTTC.

The CDR3 coding sequence is TGTGCCAGCAGTTACCCGGACAGATGCCCTTACCAAGAGACCCAGTACTTC. This encodes CASSYPDRCPYQETQYF. The chain combines TRBV6-6 with TRBJ2-5; weak D call: TRBD1 (6 bases). V was cut by 2 bases and J by 0 bases, with 16 bases left in between. Germline V lookup: CDR1 MNHNY, CDR2 SVGAGI (reference sequence). The CDR3 runs 17 residues.

The CDR3 nucleotides read TGTGCCAGCAGCGCTGTTACCTACGAGCAGTACTTC. It specifies CASSAVTYEQYF. The rearrangement links TRBV6-2 or TRBV6-3 to TRBJ2-7, with no clear D. This CDR3 region has 12 residues. Trimming shortened V by 6 bases and J by 2 bases, and 8 bases separated the two germline ends. Looked up from germline, CDR1 is MNHEY and CDR2 is SVGEGT.

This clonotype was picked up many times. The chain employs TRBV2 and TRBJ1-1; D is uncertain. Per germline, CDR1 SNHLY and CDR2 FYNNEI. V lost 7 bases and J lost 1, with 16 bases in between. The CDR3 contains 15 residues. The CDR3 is CASTDRTDRNTEAFF. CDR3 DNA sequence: TGTGCCAGCACCGATAGGACTGATCGGAACACTGAAGCTTTCTTT.

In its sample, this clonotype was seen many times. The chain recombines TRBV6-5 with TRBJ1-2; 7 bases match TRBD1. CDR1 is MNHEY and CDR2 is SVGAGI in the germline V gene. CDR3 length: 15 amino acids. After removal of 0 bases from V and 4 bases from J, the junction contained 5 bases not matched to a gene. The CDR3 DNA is TGTGCCAGCAGTTACTCTGGCCAGGGGGGCTATGGCTACACCTTC. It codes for CASSYSGQGGYGYTF.

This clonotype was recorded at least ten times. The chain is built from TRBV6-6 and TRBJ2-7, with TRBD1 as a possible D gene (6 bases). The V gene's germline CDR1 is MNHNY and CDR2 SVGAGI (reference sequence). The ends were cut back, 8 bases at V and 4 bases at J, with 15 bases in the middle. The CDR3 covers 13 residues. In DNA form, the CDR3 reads TGTGCCAGCTCAACCGGGACACAATACGAGCAGTACTTC. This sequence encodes CASSTGTQYEQYF.

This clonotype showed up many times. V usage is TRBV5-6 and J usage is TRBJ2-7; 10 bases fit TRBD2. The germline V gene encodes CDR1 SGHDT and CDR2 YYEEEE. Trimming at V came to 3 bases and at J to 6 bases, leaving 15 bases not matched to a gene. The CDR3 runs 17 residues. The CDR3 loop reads CASSSSRRTSGVGEQYF. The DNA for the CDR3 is TGTGCCAGCAGCTCCAGCCGAAGGACTAGCGGCGTGGGCGAGCAGTACTTC.

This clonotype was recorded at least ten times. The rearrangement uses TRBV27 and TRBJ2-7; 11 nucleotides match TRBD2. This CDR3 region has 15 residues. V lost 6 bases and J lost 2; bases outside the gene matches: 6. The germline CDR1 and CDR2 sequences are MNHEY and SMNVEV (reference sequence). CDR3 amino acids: CASRVTSGSTYEQYF. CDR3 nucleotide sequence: TGTGCCAGCAGAGTCACTAGCGGGAGTACCTACGAGCAGTACTTC.

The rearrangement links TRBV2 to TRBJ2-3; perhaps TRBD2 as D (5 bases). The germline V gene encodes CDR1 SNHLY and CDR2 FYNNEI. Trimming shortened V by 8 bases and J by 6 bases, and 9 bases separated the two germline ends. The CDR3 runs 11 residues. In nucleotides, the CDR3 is TGTGCCAGCGTGGGAGCGGATACGCAGTATTTT. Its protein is CASVGADTQYF.